The 10 T cell receptor beta chains listed next were all sequenced from one sample in a study of beta chain features in type 1 diabetes. The isolated RNA, all of it, was reverse transcribed, so expressed TCRB transcripts were what got sequenced. The protocol was immunoSEQ multiplex PCR, while the TCRdb copy is restricted to in-frame clones and leaves out a portion. Among under 950,000 clones, under 20% were seen once, and the ten largest hold 0.023%. Sample: naive CD4+ T cells from blood. Receptor source: a woman aged 18-29 years in good health.

This clone was counted a few times. The chain uses TRBV2 and TRBJ2-5, with a tentative D call TRBD2 (5 bases). The CDR3 is 14 amino acids. CDR1 and CDR2 (germline): SNHLY, FYNNEI. Trimming removed 6 bases from V and 5 bases from J, with 16 bases in between. CDR3 region: CASSSTSELETQYF. The DNA for the CDR3 is TGTGCCAGCAGCTCAACTAGTGAGTTGGAGACCCAGTACTTC.

The gene calls are TRBV5-4 and TRBJ2-1; TRBD2 aligns across 7 bases. V was clipped by 0 bases and J by 4 bases; unmatched bases: 7. The CDR3 is made up of 16 amino acids. Germline values: CDR1 SGHNT, CDR2 YYREEE (reference sequence). Here the CDR3 DNA reads TGTGCCAGCAGCTTGGGGGGCGGGAGCACGTACAATGAGCAGTTCTTC. The encoded protein is CASSLGGGSTYNEQFF. Complete variable domain (other parts from reference TRBV5-4 and TRBJ2-1): ETGVTQSPTHLIKTRGQQVTLRCSSQSGHNTVSWYQQALGQGPQFIFQYYREEENGRGNFPPRFSGLQFPNYSSELNVNALELDDSALYLCASSLGGGSTYNEQFFGPGTRLTVL.

This clone was counted a few times. The chain employs TRBV7-9 and TRBJ2-2, with D possibly TRBD2 on 6 matching bases. Germline lookup yields CDR1 SEHNR and CDR2 FQNEAQ (reference sequence). This CDR3 is 19 amino acids long. V was cut by 6 bases and J by 4 bases, with 27 bases left in between. CDR3 coding DNA: TGTGCCAGCAGGTTGGGGGACGAGGTGCTAAGGAGGGGCACCGGGGAGCTGTTTTTT. Translated: CASRLGDEVLRRGTGELFF.

The gene calls are TRBV7-6 and TRBJ2-5, with 9 bases aligning to TRBD2. Trimming cost V 4 bases and J 1 base; bases outside gene matches: 7. CDR1 and CDR2 (germline): SGHVS, FNYEAQ. The CDR3 has 16 residues. The CDR3 loop is CASSYSGSPSQETQYF. The DNA for the CDR3 is TGTGCCAGCAGCTATAGCGGGAGCCCCTCCCAAGAGACCCAGTACTTC.

The rearrangement links TRBV7-2 to TRBJ2-7; a weak D match, TRBD1 (6 bases). The V gene's germline CDR1 is SGHTA and CDR2 FQGNSA. V was shortened by 7 bases and J by 2 bases, with 15 bases between the two germline ends. The CDR3 covers 14 residues. This CDR3 is CASTSSRGPYEQYF. The CDR3 DNA is TGTGCCAGCACCTCCTCCAGGGGTCCCTACGAGCAGTACTTC. The full variable domain, completed using reference TRBV7-2 and TRBJ2-7, is GAGVSQSPSNKVTEKGKDVELRCDPISGHTALYWYRQSLGQGLEFLIYFQGNSAPDKSGLPSDRFSAERTGGSVSTLTIQRTQQEDSAVYLCASTSSRGPYEQYFGPGTRLTVT.

This CDR3 reads CASSFGRRTDTQYF. The DNA for the CDR3 is TGCGCCAGCAGTTTTGGCCGGCGCACAGATACGCAGTATTTT. The gene calls are TRBV5-1 and TRBJ2-3; D unclear. Germline V lookup: CDR1 SGHRS, CDR2 YFSETQ. There are 14 residues in the CDR3. Deletions cut 5 bases from V and 1 base from J, with 11 bases between.

The V call is TRBV18, the J call TRBJ1-2; TRBD1 agrees at 11 bases. Germline lookup yields CDR1 KGHSH and CDR2 LQKENI. This CDR3 spans 16 amino acids. Trimming at V came to 6 bases and at J to 6 bases, leaving 12 bases not matched to a gene. The CDR3 nucleotides are TGTGCCAGCTCCAGGACAGGGGGCGAATCTATCCATGGCTACACCTTC. Its protein is CASSRTGGESIHGYTF.

The chain has TRBV4-1 and TRBJ2-3, with D perhaps matching TRBD1 or TRBD2 (5 bases each). Germline lookup yields CDR1 MGHRA and CDR2 YSYEKL. Trimming took off 2 bases at V and 5 bases at J, with 11 bases between the two ends. This CDR3 has 14 amino acids. The CDR3 here is CASSQQGRIDTQYF. In DNA form, the CDR3 reads TGCGCCAGCAGCCAACAGGGACGAATAGATACGCAGTATTTT.

This clone was seen a handful of times. A read error may explain this, as a much larger clone is one base away. The gene calls are TRBV5-6 and TRBJ2-2; D call uncertain. The CDR3 totals 11 residues. V lost 2 bases to trimming and J lost 6 bases, with 2 bases between them. Germline V gene sequence: CDR1 SGHDT, CDR2 YYEEEE. The CDR3 spells CASSFAGELFF. The CDR3 nucleotides are TGTGCCAGCAGCTTTGCCGGGGAGCTGTTTTTT. Together with reference TRBV5-6 and TRBJ2-2, the CDR3 gives the full variable domain: DAGVTQSPTHLIKTRGQQVTLRCSPKSGHDTVSWYQQALGQGPQFIFQYYEEEERQRGNFPDRFSGHQFPNYSSELNVNALLLGDSALYLCASSFAGELFFGEGSRLTVL.

The chain joins TRBV6-5 to TRBJ2-3; D ambiguous. This CDR3 spans 15 amino acids. Trimming cost V 0 bases and J 3 bases, with 10 bases left between them. The V gene's germline CDR1 is MNHEY and CDR2 SVGAGI. CDR3 region: CASSYSKYRTDTQYF. The CDR3 DNA reads TGTGCCAGCAGTTACTCGAAATACCGGACAGATACGCAGTATTTT.